Listed below are T cell receptor beta chains from one sample, sequenced in a study of T cell repertoires in cytomegalovirus infection. TCRdb re-analysed the reads in MiXCR, keeping a single row per CDR3 protein. The repertoire holds about 140,000 distinct CDR3 sequences, with about 31% as singletons. For these TCRs, the target antigens are not known. The sample here was CD8+ T cells from cultured PBMCs, taken from culture after CMV antigen stimulation. The receptors derive from a human donor in good health (CMV status not recorded). Some clones in this sample may be carry-over from other donors' samples. Both conserved end residues are part of each CDR3. A D gene is named only where the DNA matches it firmly. Expanded clones get a size class; other rows say once, few or many, or leave the size out.

v_gene	j_gene	abundance	d_gene	CDR3aa	CDR3nt
TRBV2	TRBJ1-1	-	TRBD1	CARLGQGATEAFF	TGTGCCAGGCTGGGACAGGGGGCCACTGAAGCTTTCTTT
TRBV4-1	TRBJ1-2	few	-	CASSQPSLAGNGYTF	TGCGCCAGCAGCCAACCGAGCCTCGCGGGAAATGGCTACACCTTC
TRBV19	TRBJ2-2	many	-	CASKKSLGAGELFF	TGTGCCAGTAAAAAGAGTTTGGGGGCCGGGGAGCTGTTTTTT
TRBV7-9	TRBJ2-5	-	-	CASSLLSQGTQYF	TGTGCCAGCAGCTTGCTGTCACAGGGGACCCAGTACTTC
TRBV12-5	TRBJ2-7	-	-	CASGAGFYEQYF	TGTGCTAGTGGGGCGGGATTCTACGAGCAGTACTTC
TRBV5-6	TRBJ1-5	many	TRBD1	CASSLRDRSGQPQHF	TGTGCCAGCAGCTTGCGGGACAGAAGCGGTCAGCCCCAGCATTTT
TRBV20-1	TRBJ1-2	-	-	CSAPDGYGYTF	TGCAGTGCGCCGGACGGCTATGGCTACACCTTC
TRBV19	TRBJ1-2	many	TRBD1	CASSIEGALGYTF	TGTGCCAGTAGTATCGAGGGGGCGCTTGGCTACACCTTC
TRBV9	TRBJ1-6	-	-	CASSVGLQNNSPLHF	TGTGCCAGCAGCGTGGGTCTCCAAAATAATTCACCCCTCCACTTT
TRBV27	TRBJ2-1	-	TRBD2	CASSSLREGTSGGVSYNEQFF	TGTGCCAGCAGTTCCCTCAGGGAAGGTACTAGCGGGGGGGTCTCCTACAATGAGCAGTTCTTC
TRBV19	TRBJ2-5	many	-	CASSMIGLSWETQYF	-
TRBV19	TRBJ2-1	-	TRBD2	CASSITAGASNEQFF	TGTGCCAGTAGTATAACCGCGGGAGCATCTAATGAGCAGTTCTTC
TRBV7-8	TRBJ2-7	few	-	CASSWDGLYEQYF	TGTGCCAGCAGCTGGGACGGACTCTACGAGCAGTACTTC
TRBV27	TRBJ1-1	few	TRBD1	CASSQIPGQMNTEAFF	TGTGCCAGCAGCCAAATACCGGGACAGATGAACACTGAAGCTTTCTTT
TRBV12-3/TRBV12-4	TRBJ1-3	few	-	CASSEGGSGHSGNTIYF	TGTGCCAGCTCAGAAGGGGGTTCGGGGCACTCTGGAAACACCATATATTTT
TRBV25-1	TRBJ1-3	-	-	CASSEFDRLSGNTIYF	TGTGCCAGCAGTGAATTTGACAGGCTCTCTGGAAACACCATATATTTT
TRBV6-5	TRBJ1-4	-	-	CASSYSRAATNEKLFF	TGTGCCAGCAGTTACTCGCGGGCCGCGACTAATGAAAAACTGTTTTTT
TRBV7-8	TRBJ2-3	many	TRBD2	CASSFPPSGGQSSTDTQYF	TGTGCCAGCAGCTTCCCCCCTAGCGGGGGGCAAAGTAGCACAGATACGCAGTATTTT
TRBV7-6	TRBJ2-3	many	TRBD2	CASSSRSGATDTQYF	TGTGCCAGCAGCTCCCGTAGCGGGGCTACAGATACGCAGTATTTT
TRBV4-1	TRBJ2-1	few	TRBD2	CASSQISGEYNEQFF	TGCGCCAGCAGCCAAATTAGCGGGGAGTACAATGAGCAGTTCTTC
TRBV7-9	TRBJ1-6	medium-sized	-	CATGSYNSPLHF	TGTGCCACCGGTTCCTATAATTCACCCCTCCACTTT
TRBV7-9	TRBJ1-1	-	TRBD1	CASSPGQPYTEAFF	TGTGCCAGCAGCCCGGGACAGCCATACACTGAAGCTTTCTTT
TRBV12-3/TRBV12-4	TRBJ2-1	-	-	CASSFDHEQFF	TGTGCCAGCAGTTTCGATCATGAGCAGTTCTTC
TRBV27	TRBJ1-6	-	TRBD1	CASSSTGAVSSPLHF	TGTGCCAGCAGTTCCACAGGGGCCGTTAGCTCACCCCTCCACTTT
TRBV24-1	TRBJ1-2	-	-	CATSDLHGNYGYTF	TGTGCCACCAGTGATTTACACGGAAACTATGGCTACACCTTC
TRBV30	TRBJ2-1	-	TRBD1	CAWSSQGFHEQFF	TGTGCCTGGTCGTCACAGGGGTTCCATGAGCAGTTCTTC
TRBV24-1	TRBJ2-2	-	-	CATSRGAGNTGELFF	TGTGCCACCAGTAGAGGAGCGGGGAACACCGGGGAGCTGTTTTTT
TRBV13	TRBJ2-3	once	-	CASSLPEEGSTDTQYF	TGTGCCAGCAGCCTCCCCGAGGAGGGATCCACAGATACGCAGTATTTT
TRBV11-2	TRBJ2-7	-	-	CASYPGAGVEQYF	TGTGCCAGCTACCCGGGAGCAGGGGTGGAGCAGTACTTC
TRBV28	TRBJ2-7	few	-	CASSYGTVIYEQYF	TGTGCCAGCAGTTATGGGACGGTGATCTACGAGCAGTACTTC
TRBV15	TRBJ1-1	few	-	CATSRDIGGFDTEAFF	TGTGCCACCAGCAGAGACATTGGGGGATTTGACACTGAAGCTTTCTTT
TRBV2	TRBJ1-4	many	-	CASRLRDFNEKLFF	TGTGCCAGCAGGCTACGGGACTTCAATGAAAAACTGTTTTTT
TRBV19	TRBJ2-7	-	TRBD1	CASSLTGQVYYEQYF	TGTGCCAGTAGTTTAACGGGACAGGTATATTACGAGCAGTACTTC
TRBV6-2/TRBV6-3	TRBJ2-4	-	-	CASARSPIGNIQYF	TGTGCCAGCGCAAGGAGCCCTATAGGGAACATTCAGTACTTC
TRBV2	TRBJ2-2	-	-	CASSDKNTGELFF	TGTGCCAGCAGTGACAAGAACACCGGGGAGCTGTTTTTT
TRBV19	TRBJ1-5	-	-	CASSVDTGGQPQHF	TGTGCCAGTAGTGTCGACACGGGCGGTCAGCCCCAGCATTTT
TRBV2	TRBJ2-1	few	-	CASSDPGTFSYNEQFF	TGTGCCAGCAGTGACCCAGGGACCTTCTCCTACAATGAGCAGTTCTTC
TRBV12-3/TRBV12-4	TRBJ2-1	-	-	CASSSFNEQFF	TGTGCCAGCAGTTCCTTCAATGAGCAGTTCTTC
TRBV12-3/TRBV12-4	TRBJ2-3	-	TRBD1	CASAPGTGTDTQYF	TGTGCCAGCGCCCCAGGGACAGGCACAGATACGCAGTATTTT
TRBV6-5	TRBJ2-2	-	-	CASEAENTGELFF	TGTGCCAGCGAGGCAGAGAACACCGGGGAGCTGTTTTTT
TRBV6-1	TRBJ2-2	few	-	CASSLDGNTGELFF	TGTGCCAGCAGCCTCGACGGGAACACCGGGGAGCTGTTTTTT
TRBV7-2	TRBJ1-4	-	TRBD1	CASSAGTGSLSNEKLFF	TGTGCCAGCAGCGCCGGGACAGGGAGTTTGTCTAATGAAAAACTGTTTTTT
TRBV4-1	TRBJ1-6	-	TRBD1	CASSKEGQYYNSPLHF	TGTGCCAGCAGCAAAGAGGGACAGTACTATAATTCACCCCTCCACTTT
TRBV11-1	TRBJ2-1	-	TRBD2	CASRTRRTSGINNEQFF	TGTGCCAGCAGGACAAGACGGACTAGCGGGATAAACAATGAGCAGTTCTTC
TRBV4-2	TRBJ1-1	few	-	CASSQEDLGTEAFF	TGTGCCAGCAGCCAAGAGGATCTAGGTACTGAAGCTTTCTTT
TRBV12-3/TRBV12-4	TRBJ2-7	few	-	CASSLNLGLDSYEQYF	TGTGCCAGCAGTTTAAATTTAGGCCTCGACTCCTACGAGCAGTACTTC
TRBV2	TRBJ2-1	few	TRBD1	CASSEGQGANEQFF	TGTGCCAGCAGTGAAGGACAGGGGGCGAATGAGCAGTTCTTC
TRBV7-9	TRBJ2-3	few	TRBD2	CASSSGLAGGLVRDTQYF	TGTGCCAGCAGCTCCGGACTAGCGGGGGGGCTCGTCAGGGATACGCAGTATTTT
TRBV7-8	TRBJ2-1	many	TRBD2	CASSLGLAGGSSYNEQFF	TGTGCCAGCAGCTTAGGGCTAGCGGGGGGGAGCTCCTACAATGAGCAGTTCTTC
TRBV12-3/TRBV12-4	TRBJ2-5	-	-	CASNRWGDQETQYF	TGTGCCAGCAACCGGTGGGGGGACCAAGAGACCCAGTACTTC